These 2 T cell receptor beta chains were sequenced from one sample in a study of shared clonotypes between healthy human individuals. Sequencing used immunoSEQ multiplex PCR; TCRdb keeps in-frame clones, though not all of them. This sample yields around 2,100,000 clones, of which roughly 95% are seen a single time; approximately 1.2% belongs to the top ten. Naive-designated CD8 cells lacked CD45RO, were positively enriched for CCR7, and omitted terminally differentiated effector memory CD45RA+ cells. The sample was naive CD8+ T cells sorted from blood. The receptors were sampled from a man in his late teens or twenties in good health.

The chain is built from TRBV25-1 and TRBJ1-2, with D possibly matching TRBD1 (5 bases). Per germline, CDR1 MGHDK and CDR2 SYGVNS. This CDR3 is built from 15 residues. V was cut by 2 bases and J by 4 bases, with 14 bases left in between. In DNA, the CDR3 is TGTGCCAGCAGTGAAAGTACTGACAGTCCCTATGGCTACACCTTC. Residues: CASSESTDSPYGYTF.

V usage is TRBV6-1 and J usage is TRBJ1-1, with D unresolved. This CDR3 is built from 15 residues. The ends were cut back, 8 bases at V and 0 bases at J, with 16 bases in the middle. The germline CDR1 and CDR2 sequences are MNHNS and SASEGT. The CDR3 loop reads CASLTYPGMNTEAFF. CDR3 DNA: TGTGCCAGCCTGACGTACCCTGGGATGAACACTGAAGCTTTCTTT.